These 10 T cell receptor beta chains were all obtained from the same sample, sequenced in a study of cytomegalovirus exposure and HLA in healthy donors. Sequencing used immunoSEQ multiplex PCR; TCRdb keeps in-frame clones, though not all of them. The data hold 300,000 to 400,000 clones, with 86% observed a single time. The sequenced sample consisted of PBMCs. These TCRs come from a woman younger than 30 in good health and CMV-seronegative.

As concerns this clone: Different DNA sequences within this sample yield the same CDR3. This chain links TRBV28 with TRBJ2-3, with a tentative D call TRBD2 (5 bases). From germline, CDR1 is MDHEN and CDR2 SYDVKM. V shed 2 bases and J shed 0 bases, with 9 bases lying between them. The CDR3 is 15 residues long. DNA of the CDR3: TGTGCCAGCAGTTTAGCGGGCGGAAGCACAGATACGCAGTATTTT. It specifies CASSLAGGSTDTQYF.

The chain has TRBV4-2 and TRBJ1-2, with D possibly being TRBD1 (6 bases). In germline, CDR1 is LGHNA, CDR2 YNFKEQ. This CDR3 has 16 amino acids. Trimming removed 0 bases at V and 7 bases at J, with 18 bases between. The CDR3 region has the DNA TGTGCCAGCAGCCAAGATACAGGACAGAACGGCCCTGGCTACACCTTC. This encodes CASSQDTGQNGPGYTF.

The chain employs TRBV18 and TRBJ2-7; D is ambiguous. The CDR3 is 13 amino acids. The V and J ends lost 2 bases and 3 bases respectively, with 8 bases between them. The V gene's germline CDR1 is KGHSH and CDR2 LQKENI. The CDR3 protein is CASSPGPGYEQYF. CDR3 coding DNA: TGTGCCAGCTCACCAGGTCCAGGCTACGAGCAGTACTTC. Complete variable domain (other parts from reference TRBV18 and TRBJ2-7): NAGVMQNPRHLVRRRGQEARLRCSPMKGHSHVYWYRQLPEEGLKFMVYLQKENIIDESGMPKERFSAEFPKEGPSILRIQQVVRGDSAAYFCASSPGPGYEQYFGPGTRLTVT.

The rearrangement joins TRBV28 to TRBJ2-2; 9 nucleotides line up with TRBD2. CDR1 is MDHEN and CDR2 is SYDVKM in the germline V gene. The CDR3 is made up of 18 amino acids. V lost 2 bases, J lost 1 base, and 8 bases stayed unmatched. CDR3 sequence: CASSLKTSGVLNTGELFF. As DNA, the CDR3 is TGTGCCAGCAGTTTAAAGACTAGCGGTGTTTTGAACACCGGGGAGCTGTTTTTT.

The chain has TRBV7-9 and TRBJ2-1, with TRBD2 identical over 13 bases. Germline V gene sequence: CDR1 SEHNR, CDR2 FQNEAQ (reference sequence). CDR3 length: 15 residues. J was trimmed by 5 bases and V by 5 bases; bases with no gene match: 3. Here the CDR3 DNA reads TGTGCCAGCAGCGCCGGACTAGCGGGAGACAATGAGCAGTTCTTC. Translation: CASSAGLAGDNEQFF.

The chain carries TRBV6-5 and TRBJ1-1; D possibly corresponds to TRBD1 (6 bases). V dropped 7 bases and J dropped 3 bases, with 15 bases sitting between them. Germline loops: CDR1 MNHEY, CDR2 SVGAGI. The CDR3 is 14 residues long. The CDR3: CASTAGEFYTEAFF. In nucleotides, the CDR3 is TGTGCCAGCACGGCAGGGGAGTTTTACACTGAAGCTTTCTTT.

The chain joins TRBV2 to TRBJ1-1; weak D call: TRBD1 (5 bases). Germline V gene data show CDR1 as SNHLY and CDR2 as FYNNEI. V was pared by 6 bases and J by 6 bases, with 14 bases between. This CDR3 has 13 amino acids. CDR3 sequence reads: CASRVAGFAEAFF. The DNA for the CDR3 is TGTGCCAGCAGAGTTGCAGGGTTCGCTGAAGCTTTCTTT. The full variable domain, in which reference TRBV2 and TRBJ1-1 provide the parts outside the CDR3, is EPEVTQTPSHQVTQMGQEVILRCVPISNHLYFYWYRQILGQKVEFLVSFYNNEISEKSEIFDDQFSVERPDGSNFTLKIRSTKLEDSAMYFCASRVAGFAEAFFGQGTRLTVV.

The chain links TRBV28 to TRBJ1-5, with D uncertain. In germline, CDR1 is MDHEN, CDR2 SYDVKM. This CDR3 comprises 14 residues. With 3 bases removed from V and 1 base from J, the gap between germline ends came to 7 bases. The DNA for the CDR3 is TGTGCCAGCAGTTTGAGGGCCAGCAATCAGCCCCAGCATTTT. Protein product: CASSLRASNQPQHF.

This sequence joins TRBV5-1 and TRBJ2-3; 9 nucleotides align to TRBD2. The CDR3 is 15 residues long. Germline CDR1 and CDR2: SGHRS and YFSETQ. The ends lost 0 bases at V and 3 bases at J; junction bases unmatched: 2. CDR3 in DNA: TGCGCCAGCAGCTTGGAGGGACTAGCAACAGATACGCAGTATTTT. It codes for CASSLEGLATDTQYF. Together with reference TRBV5-1 and TRBJ2-3, the CDR3 gives the full variable domain: KAGVTQTPRYLIKTRGQQVTLSCSPISGHRSVSWYQQTPGQGLQFLFEYFSETQRNKGNFPGRFSGRQFSNSRSEMNVSTLELGDSALYLCASSLEGLATDTQYFGPGTRLTVL.

This chain links TRBV30 with TRBJ1-5; D might be TRBD1 (6 bases). Germline V CDR1 and CDR2: GTSNPN, SVGIG (reference sequence). CDR3 length equals 14 residues. V lost 2 bases, J lost 2 bases, and 10 bases lay in between. CDR3 in DNA: TGTGCCTGGAGTCACAGGGTTGGCAATCAGCCCCAGCATTTT. This gives the protein CAWSHRVGNQPQHF. Full variable domain (missing parts from reference TRBV30 and TRBJ1-5): SQTIHQWPATLVQPVGSPLSLECTVEGTSNPNLYWYRQAAGRGLQLLFYSVGIGQISSEVPQNLSASRPQDRQFILSSKKLLLSDSGFYLCAWSHRVGNQPQHFGDGTRLSIL.